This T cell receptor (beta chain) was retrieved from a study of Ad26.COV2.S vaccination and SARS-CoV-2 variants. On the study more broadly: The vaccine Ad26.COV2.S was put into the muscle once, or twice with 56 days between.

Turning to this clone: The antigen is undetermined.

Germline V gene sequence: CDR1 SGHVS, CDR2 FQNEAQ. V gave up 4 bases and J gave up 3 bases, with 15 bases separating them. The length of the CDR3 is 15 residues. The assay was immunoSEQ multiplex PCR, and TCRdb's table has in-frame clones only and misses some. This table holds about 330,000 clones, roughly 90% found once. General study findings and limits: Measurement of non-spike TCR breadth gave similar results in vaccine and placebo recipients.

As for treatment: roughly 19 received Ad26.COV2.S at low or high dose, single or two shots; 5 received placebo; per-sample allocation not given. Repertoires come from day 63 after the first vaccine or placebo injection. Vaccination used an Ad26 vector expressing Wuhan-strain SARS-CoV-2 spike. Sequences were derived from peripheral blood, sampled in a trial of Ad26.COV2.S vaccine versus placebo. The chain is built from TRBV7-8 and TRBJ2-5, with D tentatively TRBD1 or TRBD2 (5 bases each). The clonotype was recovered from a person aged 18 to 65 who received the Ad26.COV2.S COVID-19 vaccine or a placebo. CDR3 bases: TGTGCCAGCAGCTCCACTAGGGGATACGAAGAGACCCAGTACTTC. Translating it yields CASSSTRGYEETQYF.